This entry is about one TCR beta chain. This CDR3 has 15 residues. Germline V CDR1 and CDR2: LNHNV, YYDKDF (reference sequence). Trimming cost V 3 bases and J 0 bases; bases outside gene matches: 2. This sample was taken from a study of graft-versus-host responses after intestinal transplantation. About the research overall: Each of the recipients got a multivisceral, liver-intestinal, or isolated intestinal transplant. Overall study results and limits: Early post-transplant declines in HvG were associated with peak levels of circulating GvH clones.

Around 200,000 CFSE-labeled responder cells were plated with around 200,000 irradiated, violet-dye-labeled stimulator cells. Proliferating CFSE-low CD3+CD4+ and CD3+CD8+ responders were sorted post-reaction. The table came from immunoSEQ multiplex PCR; TCRdb's copy has only in-frame clones and leaves some out. The table shows several thousand clones, with 27% occurring only once. Source: alloreactive CD8+ T cells from a mixed lymphocyte reaction culture, taken before transplantation. The subset is: CFSE-low proliferating T cells sorted from roughly six-day pre-transplant mixed lymphocyte reaction (GvH or HvG direction). This chain uses TRBV15 with TRBJ1-5, with 7 bases that match TRBD1. This TCR was sampled from a human patient who was an organ donor for intestinal transplantation. CDR3 residues: CATSSRQGSNQPQHF. The CDR3 DNA reads as TGTGCCACCAGCAGTCGACAGGGTAGCAATCAGCCCCAGCATTTT.